This TCR beta chain derives from a study of cytomegalovirus exposure and HLA in healthy donors. Broader study findings: There were some public TCRs occurring in many donors, but most TCR sequences were rare.

The PCR ran on 60 Vbeta and 13 Jbeta primers. The data were produced by immunoSEQ multiplex PCR, yet TCRdb's version contains in-frame clones alone and is incomplete. The top ten hold around 3.2% of the sample, which has about 95,000 clones, 80% to 90% seen once. This clone was counted a few times. Antigen: not known. The sequenced material came from PBMCs. This receptor was identified in a man aged 25 to 40 in good health and CMV-seropositive.

Written as DNA, the CDR3 is TGTGCCAGCAGTTACAGCAGGGAACAGCCCCAGCATTTT. Translated: CASSYSREQPQHF. The chain has TRBV6-6 and TRBJ1-5; possibly TRBD1 for D (5 bases). This CDR3 is 13 amino acids long. The V end was cut by 2 bases, the J end by 7 bases, with 9 bases between. CDR1 MNHNY and CDR2 SVGAGI come from the germline V gene (reference sequence).